This T cell receptor (beta chain) was captured in a study of T cells in Graves' hyperthyroidism and ophthalmopathy (dated by TCRdb to between 2019 and 2020). For context, the study as a whole: Peripheral blood was sampled at the time of initial diagnosis, prior to any treatment. Following sampling, methimazole starting at 30 mg daily was given to hyperthyroidism patients, and high-dose intravenous methylprednisolone was given to ophthalmopathy patients. To identify distinguishing TCR V-J signatures, a discovery cohort of 90 to 100 patients was used, comprising 43 with Graves' ophthalmopathy and some 60 with stable Graves' hyperthyroidism. The paper describes TCR Vbeta CDR3 sequencing of 120 to 150 peripheral blood samples, made up of around 41 ophthalmopathy patients, roughly 72 hyperthyroidism patients and 17 progressor patients. In six Graves' hyperthyroidism patients, the study also compared T-cell repertoires from thyroid tissue with T-cell repertoires from blood. The approximately 100 discovery patients were divided at random into training and test sets in a 7:3 ratio. An independent validation cohort of 18 to 20 hyperthyroidism patients and about 15 patients who later progressed to ophthalmopathy tested prospective prediction of ophthalmopathy.

Broad study findings and their caveats: In validation, the model predicted progression to ophthalmopathy with just under 71% sensitivity and less than 75% specificity, a median of 6.5 months before onset. Most expanded thyroid clonotypes (frequency above 0.001) were also detected in blood, suggesting blood repertoires may reflect thyroid immune responses. No statistical method was used to fix the sample size in advance, and group allocation was not hidden from the investigators. Ophthalmopathy was separated from stable hyperthyroidism by a 13 V-J signature model, with approximately 90% sensitivity and roughly 84% specificity obtained in cross-validation and 80%/75% obtained in testing.

Moderately to severely active disease, a Clinical Activity Score of at least 3, a NOSPECS grade of at least 4, and a duration under 3 months were present in ophthalmopathy patients. Exclusion was applied to patients with uncontrolled infections, other autoimmune diseases, pregnancy or lactation. Diagnoses relied on clinical symptoms, serum thyroxine and TRAb, thyroid ultrasound and orbital computed tomography. PBMCs were separated from under 12 ml of fresh peripheral blood using Ficoll-Paque density gradient centrifugation. Total RNA was extracted with Trizol reagent, and quality was checked on an Agilent 2100 Bioanalyzer. Amplification of TCR beta CDR3 regions was carried out from RNA transcripts. A first-round RT-PCR of the TCR CDR3 used the HTBI primer set with the Qiagen OneStep RT-PCR kit. The libraries were constructed in a second round of multiplex PCR and then size-selected and purified. Libraries were sequenced paired-end with 100 bp reads on an Illumina HiSeq2000. The paper's data handling went like this. Raw data were processed with SOAPnuke, discarding reads with adapters, uncalled bases, mean Phred below 15, or no exact constant-primer or identifier match. High-quality paired reads were merged with COPE v1.2.5, and unique nucleotide sequences were defined as clonotypes. MiTCR v1.1 was used to align the clonotypes against IMGT TRBV, TRBD and TRBJ reference segments. Only V-J combinations with frequency above 0.0001, covering about 99% of repertoires, were analysed. The TCS score was defined as the ratio of F50 (clonal expansion) to E x V (chaos), calculated using BLOSUM62-based TCRdist between CDR3 peptides within each V-J. Welch's t-statistics and random forest reduced fewer than 550 V-J features to around 14, which were used in a naive Bayes classifier (R e1071). TCRdb reprocessing: public reads trimmed at Q25 with fastp, clones called with MiXCR, in-frame beta chains kept. Identical CDR3 proteins give one entry, which carries the most common genes and DNA. TCRdb's processing, not the study's, gives the V and J calls here. For this sample the table gives 450,000 to 650,000 distinct CDR3 sequences, of which roughly a sixth were detected only once. 17% of the sample belongs to the ten largest clones.

This clonotype has at least ten counts. The antigen it recognizes is unknown. There are no base qualities to consult, and no much larger clone falls within one base. CDR1 and CDR2 were assigned from the germline V gene as LGHNA and YSLEER. V is reduced by 0 bases and J by 3 bases, leaving a spacing of 9 bases between them. The cysteine opens and the phenylalanine closes a CDR3 of 14 amino acids. Only the CDR3 DNA is retained, 42 bases long and in frame from the first base. The V gene is TRBV4-3 and the J gene is TRBJ2-7; a confident D gene designation cannot be given. The TCR comes from a woman aged 18-29 years with Graves' ophthalmopathy. Sequencing was done on a sample of blood. CDR3 region: CASSQDVSIYEQYF. At the DNA level, the sequence is TGCGCCAGCAGCCAAGATGTGTCTATCTACGAGCAGTACTTC.